This record covers a single TCR beta chain. TCRdb's copy holds only in-frame clones and misses some; the assay was immunoSEQ multiplex PCR. The repertoire holds around 250,000 clones, approximately 80% seen once, with more than 10% in the top ten. This entry is derived from a study of control samples from healthy donors and cancer patients. This TCR was sampled from a woman aged 55-70 years with lung cancer. Sequenced sample: PBMCs.

CDR3 loop: CSASPSIQETQYF. The CDR3 region has the DNA TGCAGTGCTAGTCCCTCGATACAAGAGACCCAGTACTTC. The chain recombines TRBV20-1 with TRBJ2-5; D gene uncertain. Trimming took off 3 bases at V and 2 bases at J, with 10 bases between the two ends. The germline gives CDR1 DFQATT, CDR2 SNEGSKA (reference sequence). CDR3 length equals 13 residues.